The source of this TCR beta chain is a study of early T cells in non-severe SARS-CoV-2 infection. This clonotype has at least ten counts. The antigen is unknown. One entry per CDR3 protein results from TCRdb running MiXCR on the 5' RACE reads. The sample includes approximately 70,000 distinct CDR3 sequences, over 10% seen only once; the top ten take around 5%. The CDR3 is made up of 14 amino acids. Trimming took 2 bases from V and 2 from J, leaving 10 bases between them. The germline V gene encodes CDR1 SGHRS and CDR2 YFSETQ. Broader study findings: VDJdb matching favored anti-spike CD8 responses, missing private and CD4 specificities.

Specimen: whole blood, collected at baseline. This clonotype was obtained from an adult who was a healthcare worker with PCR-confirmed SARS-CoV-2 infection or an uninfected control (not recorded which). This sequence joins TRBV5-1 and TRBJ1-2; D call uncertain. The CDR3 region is CASSLTTGNYGYTF. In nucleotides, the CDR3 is TGCGCCAGCAGCTTAACGACGGGGAACTATGGCTACACCTTC. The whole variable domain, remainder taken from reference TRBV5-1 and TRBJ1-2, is KAGVTQTPRYLIKTRGQQVTLSCSPISGHRSVSWYQQTPGQGLQFLFEYFSETQRNKGNFPGRFSGRQFSNSRSEMNVSTLELGDSALYLCASSLTTGNYGYTFGSGTRLTVV.